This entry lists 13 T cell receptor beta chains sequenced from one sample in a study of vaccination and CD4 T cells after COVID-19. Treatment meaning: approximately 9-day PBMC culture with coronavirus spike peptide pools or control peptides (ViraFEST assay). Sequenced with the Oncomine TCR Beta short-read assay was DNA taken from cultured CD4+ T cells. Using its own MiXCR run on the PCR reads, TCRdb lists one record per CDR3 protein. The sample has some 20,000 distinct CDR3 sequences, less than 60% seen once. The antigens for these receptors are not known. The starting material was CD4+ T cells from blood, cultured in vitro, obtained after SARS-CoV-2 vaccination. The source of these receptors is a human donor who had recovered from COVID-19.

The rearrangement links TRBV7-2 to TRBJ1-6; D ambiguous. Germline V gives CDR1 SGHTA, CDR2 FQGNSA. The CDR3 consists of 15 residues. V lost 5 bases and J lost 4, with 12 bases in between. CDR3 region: CASSPYSEYNSPLHF. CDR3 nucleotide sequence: TGTGCCAGCAGCCCGTACTCCGAGTATAATTCACCCCTCCACTTT.

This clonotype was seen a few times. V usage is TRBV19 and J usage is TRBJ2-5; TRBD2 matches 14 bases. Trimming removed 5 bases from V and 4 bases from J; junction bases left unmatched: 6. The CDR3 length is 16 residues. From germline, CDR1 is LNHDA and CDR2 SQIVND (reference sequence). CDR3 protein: CASSATSGRAPETQYF. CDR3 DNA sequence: TGTGCCAGTAGTGCGACTAGCGGGAGGGCCCCAGAGACCCAGTACTTC.

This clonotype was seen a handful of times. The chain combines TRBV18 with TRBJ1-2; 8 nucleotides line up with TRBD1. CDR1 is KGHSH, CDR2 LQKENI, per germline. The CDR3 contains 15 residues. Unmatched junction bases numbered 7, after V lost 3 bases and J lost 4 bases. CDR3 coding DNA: TGTGCCAGCTCACCTCTGGACAGGGTTGGCTATGGCTACACCTTC. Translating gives CASSPLDRVGYGYTF.

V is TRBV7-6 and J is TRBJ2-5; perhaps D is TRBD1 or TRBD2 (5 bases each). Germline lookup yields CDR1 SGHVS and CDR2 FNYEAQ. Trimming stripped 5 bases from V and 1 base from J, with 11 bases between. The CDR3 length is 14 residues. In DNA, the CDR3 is TGTGCCAGCAGCGCCGGGACGGTCCAAGAGACCCAGTACTTC. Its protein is CASSAGTVQETQYF.

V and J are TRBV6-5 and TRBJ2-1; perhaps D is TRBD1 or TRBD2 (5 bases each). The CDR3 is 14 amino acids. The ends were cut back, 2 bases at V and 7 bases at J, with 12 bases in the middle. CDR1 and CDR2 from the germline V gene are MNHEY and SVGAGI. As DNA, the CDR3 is TGTGCCAGCAGTTACGGGGGAGTGCATAATGAGCAGTTCTTC. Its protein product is CASSYGGVHNEQFF.

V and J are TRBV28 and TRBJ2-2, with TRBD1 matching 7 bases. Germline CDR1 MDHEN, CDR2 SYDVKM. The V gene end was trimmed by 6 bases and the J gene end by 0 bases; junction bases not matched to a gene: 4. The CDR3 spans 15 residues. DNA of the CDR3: TGTGCCAGCAGCCGCGGACAGGCGAACACCGGGGAGCTGTTTTTT. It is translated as CASSRGQANTGELFF. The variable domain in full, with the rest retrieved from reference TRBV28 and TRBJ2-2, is DVKVTQSSRYLVKRTGEKVFLECVQDMDHENMFWYRQDPGLGLRLIYFSYDVKMKEKGDIPEGYSVSREKKERFSLILESASTNQTSMYLCASSRGQANTGELFFGEGSRLTVL.

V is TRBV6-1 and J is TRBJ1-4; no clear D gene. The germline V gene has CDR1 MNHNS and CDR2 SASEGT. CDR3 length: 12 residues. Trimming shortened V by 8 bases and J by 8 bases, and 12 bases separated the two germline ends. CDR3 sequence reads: CASGNRKEKLFF. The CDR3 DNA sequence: TGTGCCAGCGGGAATCGTAAGGAAAAACTGTTTTTT.

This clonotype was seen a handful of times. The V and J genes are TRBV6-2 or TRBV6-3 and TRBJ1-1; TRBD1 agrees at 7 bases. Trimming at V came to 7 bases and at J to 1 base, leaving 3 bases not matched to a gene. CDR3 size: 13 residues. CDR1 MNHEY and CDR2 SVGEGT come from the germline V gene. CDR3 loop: CASTRQGNTEAFF. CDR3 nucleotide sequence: TGTGCCAGCACCCGACAGGGGAACACTGAAGCTTTCTTT.

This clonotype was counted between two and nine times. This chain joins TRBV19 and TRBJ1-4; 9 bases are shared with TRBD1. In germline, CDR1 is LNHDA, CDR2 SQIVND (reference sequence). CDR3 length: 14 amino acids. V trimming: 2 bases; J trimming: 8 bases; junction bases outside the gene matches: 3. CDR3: CASSIRDREEKLFF. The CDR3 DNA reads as TGTGCCAGTAGTATACGGGACAGGGAGGAAAAACTGTTTTTT.

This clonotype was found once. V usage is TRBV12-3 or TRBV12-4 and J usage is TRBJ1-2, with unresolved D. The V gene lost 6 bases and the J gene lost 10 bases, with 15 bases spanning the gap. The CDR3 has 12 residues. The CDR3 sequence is CASRSDGPNYTF. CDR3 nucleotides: TGTGCCAGCAGATCCGACGGGCCGAACTACACCTTC.

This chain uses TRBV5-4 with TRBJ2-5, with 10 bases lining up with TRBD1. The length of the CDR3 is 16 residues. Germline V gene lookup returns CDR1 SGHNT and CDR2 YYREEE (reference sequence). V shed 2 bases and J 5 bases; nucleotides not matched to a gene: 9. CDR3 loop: CASSFPGQGSRETQYF. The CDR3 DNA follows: TGTGCCAGCAGCTTTCCGGGACAGGGGTCGCGGGAGACCCAGTACTTC.

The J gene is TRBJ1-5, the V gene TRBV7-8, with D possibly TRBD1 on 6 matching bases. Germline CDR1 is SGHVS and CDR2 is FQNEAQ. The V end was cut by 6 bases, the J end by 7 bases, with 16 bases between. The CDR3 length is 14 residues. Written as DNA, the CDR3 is TGTGCCAGCAGTCCCCGGGGGGGCGGACAGCCCCAGCATTTT. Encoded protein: CASSPRGGGQPQHF.

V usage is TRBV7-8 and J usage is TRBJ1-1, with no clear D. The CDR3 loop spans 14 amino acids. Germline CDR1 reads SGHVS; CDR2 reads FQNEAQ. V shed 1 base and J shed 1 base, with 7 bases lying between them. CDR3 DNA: TGTGCCAGCAGCTTAGATCTTGGGAACACTGAAGCTTTCTTT. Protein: CASSLDLGNTEAFF.